The clone carrying this T cell receptor (beta chain) was observed once. What it recognizes is unknown. These data originate in a study of cytomegalovirus exposure and HLA in healthy donors. PCR primers comprised 60 Vbeta and 13 Jbeta primers. Profiled with immunoSEQ multiplex PCR; TCRdb holds only in-frame clones, not every one. The sample carries 130,000 or so clones, approximately 82% recorded once. General study points: Per a later analysis, 15,000 to 20,000 TCR beta sequences showed association with HLA alleles at 0.05 false discovery rate.

The sequence was obtained from a female donor in good health and CMV-seronegative. Sequencing was performed on PBMCs.

CDR3 in DNA: TGTGCCAGAAAAGATTCGGGAGTCCTTGGAAACACCATATATTTT. Protein: CARKDSGVLGNTIYF. The chain carries TRBV6-1 and TRBJ1-3; D is uncertain. The CDR3 is 15 residues long. V was pared by 9 bases and J by 3 bases, with 18 bases between. CDR1 MNHNS and CDR2 SASEGT come from the germline V gene.